This T cell receptor beta chain was sequenced for a study of blood T cell repertoires in COVID-19. Study at large: The United States, Italy and Spain provided the acute and convalescent COVID-19 samples. PBMCs, B-cell-depleted T cells, or T cells were the source of the cDNA or gDNA that made up the material.

In assigning cohorts, the study relied on participant-reported clinical history. Per the original data handling: Nucleated cell counts were estimated from reference gene primer amplification. Assay: immunoSEQ multiplex PCR; the TCRdb copy retains only in-frame clones and omits some. V and J calls and clone size are given by that table; D and trimming were obtained from the DNA. Of around 230,000 clones in the sample, around 92% were seen once. The CDR3 has 13 residues. From germline, CDR1 is MGHRA and CDR2 YSYEKL. Trimming stripped 0 bases from V and 4 bases from J, with 6 bases between. The origin of this receptor is a woman aged 25 to 39 with acute COVID-19. Sequenced material: PBMCs or T cells enriched from blood (not recorded which). The V gene is TRBV4-1, the J gene TRBJ1-2; unclear D gene. The CDR3 sequence is CASSQDGFYGYTF. The CDR3 DNA sequence: TGCGCCAGCAGCCAAGACGGTTTCTATGGCTACACCTTC.